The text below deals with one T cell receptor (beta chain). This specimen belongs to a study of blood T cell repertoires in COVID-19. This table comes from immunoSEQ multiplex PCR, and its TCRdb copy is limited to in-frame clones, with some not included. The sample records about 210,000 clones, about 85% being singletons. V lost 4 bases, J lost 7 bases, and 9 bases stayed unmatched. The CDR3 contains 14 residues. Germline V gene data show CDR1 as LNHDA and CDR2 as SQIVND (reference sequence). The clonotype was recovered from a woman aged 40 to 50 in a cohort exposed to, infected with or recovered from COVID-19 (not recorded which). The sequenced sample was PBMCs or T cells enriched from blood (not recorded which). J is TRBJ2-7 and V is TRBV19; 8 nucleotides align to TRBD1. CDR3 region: CASSTGQGLPEQYF. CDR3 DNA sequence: TGTGCCAGTAGTACCGGACAGGGTTTACCTGAGCAGTACTTC. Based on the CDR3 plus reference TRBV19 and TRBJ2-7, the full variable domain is DGGITQSPKYLFRKEGQNVTLSCEQNLNHDAMYWYRQDPGQGLRLIYYSQIVNDFQKGDIAEGYSVSREKKESFPLTVTSAQKNPTAFYLCASSTGQGLPEQYFGPGTRLTVT.